These 21 T cell receptor beta chains were all obtained from the same sample, sequenced in a study of blood T cell repertoires in COVID-19 (TCRdb year 2020). The library came from the immunoSEQ multiplex PCR assay. Entries here come from immuneACCESS through TCRdb and include only in-frame sequences with V and J called. Some clones fail to appear in such tables; in the studies checked, an unresolved V gene covers under half of the shortfall, and the cause of the remainder is unknown. In this sample the table shows 65,000 to 95,000 clones, 85% of which occur a single time. Of the sample, 18% is held by the ten largest clones. Sequencing was carried out using peripheral blood. These receptors all come from a man aged 80 or over with active or convalescent COVID-19.

This clone was seen only once. This chain connects TRBV7-2 to TRBJ1-2, with D possibly being TRBD1 (6 bases). The CDR3 runs to 14 residues. Germline loops: CDR1 SGHTA, CDR2 FQGNSA. V lost 5 bases and J 6 bases, leaving 16 bases between the germline ends. The CDR3 nucleotides are TGTGCCAGCAGCCGGGAGGGGGTTCTCGATGGCTACACCTTC. It yields the protein CASSREGVLDGYTF. The entire variable domain, with the rest obtained from reference TRBV7-2 and TRBJ1-2, is as follows: GAGVSQSPSNKVTEKGKDVELRCDPISGHTALYWYRQSLGQGLEFLIYFQGNSAPDKSGLPSDRFSAERTGGSVSTLTIQRTQQEDSAVYLCASSREGVLDGYTFGSGTRLTVV.

Only a few counts were recorded for this clone. The chain joins TRBV19 to TRBJ1-6; 7 nucleotides line up with TRBD1. Germline loops: CDR1 LNHDA, CDR2 SQIVND (reference sequence). V lost 4 bases to trimming and J lost 9 bases; unmatched junction nucleotides: 6. The CDR3 sequence is 14 residues long. The CDR3 here is CASSKQGSGSPLHF. The CDR3 nucleotides read TGTGCCAGTAGTAAACAGGGGTCGGGTTCACCCCTCCACTTT.

The chain links TRBV19 to TRBJ2-1; TRBD2 is a possible D gene (6 bases). From germline, CDR1 is LNHDA and CDR2 SQIVND (reference sequence). The V end was cut by 5 bases, the J end by 10 bases, with 12 bases between. CDR3 length: 12 amino acids. This CDR3 reads CASSPSGLEQFF. CDR3 nucleotide sequence: TGTGCCAGTAGTCCCTCCGGACTAGAGCAGTTCTTC.

The chain has TRBV18 and TRBJ1-2, with a possible D match to TRBD1 (6 bases). This CDR3 comprises 13 residues. Germline V lookup: CDR1 KGHSH, CDR2 LQKENI. V lost 3 bases and J 8 bases, leaving 13 bases between the germline ends. The CDR3 nucleotides read TGTGCCAGCTCACCCCTAGACAGGCCGGGCTACACCTTC. As protein: CASSPLDRPGYTF. The full variable domain, completed using reference TRBV18 and TRBJ1-2, is NAGVMQNPRHLVRRRGQEARLRCSPMKGHSHVYWYRQLPEEGLKFMVYLQKENIIDESGMPKERFSAEFPKEGPSILRIQQVVRGDSAAYFCASSPLDRPGYTFGSGTRLTVV.

This clone was counted once. The chain employs TRBV28 and TRBJ2-5; 9 bases match TRBD2. The CDR3 spans 16 residues. With V trimmed by 2 bases and J by 4 bases, 8 bases remained unmatched. CDR1 and CDR2 (germline): MDHEN, SYDVKM. CDR3 DNA: TGTGCCAGCAGTTTAATCCGGCGGGGGGGCCTAGAGACCCAGTACTTC. Protein sequence: CASSLIRRGGLETQYF.

This chain joins TRBV24-1 and TRBJ1-1; no definite D call. V lost 4 bases and J lost 2, with 7 bases in between. The CDR3 consists of 13 residues. Per the germline V gene, CDR1 is KGHDR and CDR2 is SFDVKD. CDR3 amino acids: CATSERSNTEAFF. CDR3 bases: TGTGCCACCAGTGAGCGGTCCAACACTGAAGCTTTCTTT.

The chain uses TRBV6-2 or TRBV6-3 and TRBJ2-2; 12 nucleotides line up with TRBD2. The CDR3 contains 17 residues. V was pared by 2 bases and J by 7 bases, with 8 bases of the junction left unmatched. Germline V gene sequence: CDR1 MNHEY, CDR2 SVGEGT. CDR3 residues: CASSYALAGGLGGELFF. The CDR3, as DNA: TGTGCCAGCAGTTACGCCCTAGCGGGGGGGCTTGGCGGGGAGCTGTTTTTT.

The V gene is TRBV10-3, the J gene TRBJ2-3; 7 bases map to TRBD1. The germline CDR1 and CDR2 sequences are ENHRY and SYGVKD. V was pared by 7 bases and J by 2 bases, with 9 bases of the junction left unmatched. The CDR3 loop spans 15 amino acids. The CDR3 DNA reads as TGTGCCATCATGGACCGGGACAGAAACACAGATACGCAGTATTTT. Translation: CAIMDRDRNTDTQYF.

CDR3 in amino acids: CASSPQGALGSTEAFF. The DNA for the CDR3 is TGTGCCAGCTCCCCCCAGGGGGCTCTCGGAAGCACTGAAGCTTTCTTT. The J gene is TRBJ1-1, the V gene TRBV18, with 8 bases lining up with TRBD1. CDR3 size: 16 residues. V was clipped by 6 bases and J by 4 bases; unmatched bases: 13. Per the germline V gene, CDR1 is KGHSH and CDR2 is LQKENI.

This sequence joins TRBV7-9 and TRBJ1-4; maybe TRBD1 (5 bases). The CDR3 consists of 15 residues. V was trimmed by 2 bases and J by 0 bases, leaving 7 bases between them. Germline values: CDR1 SEHNR, CDR2 FQNEAQ (reference sequence). CDR3 sequence: CASSLRQSTNEKLFF. The CDR3 DNA reads as TGTGCCAGCAGCTTAAGACAGTCAACTAATGAAAAACTGTTTTTT.

This clone was observed a few times. The rearrangement uses TRBV5-5 and TRBJ1-4; possible D gene TRBD1, 6 bases. CDR3 length: 16 residues. The germline V gene encodes CDR1 SGHKS and CDR2 YYEKEE (reference sequence). Trimming removed 3 bases at V and 7 bases at J, with 19 bases between. Here the CDR3 DNA reads TGTGCCAGCAGCTCCTCCCCGAGGCAGGGGAGTGAAAAACTGTTTTTT. This translates into CASSSSPRQGSEKLFF.

This chain joins TRBV3-1 (or the pseudogene TRBV3-2) and TRBJ2-3; D is possibly TRBD1 (6 bases). Germline CDR1 is LGHDT and CDR2 is YNNKEL (reference sequence). The CDR3 length is 17 residues. V gave up 3 bases and J gave up 2 bases, with 18 bases separating them. This CDR3 reads CASSQGAGAATTDTQYF. The CDR3 DNA follows: TGTGCCAGCAGCCAGGGGGCCGGGGCTGCGACCACAGATACGCAGTATTTT.

This clone showed up just once. CDR3 residues: CASSVTGGTHNEQFF. The CDR3 DNA sequence: TGTGCCAGCAGCGTAACGGGGGGCACCCATAATGAGCAGTTCTTC. V gene TRBV11-3 combines with J gene TRBJ2-1; D is possibly TRBD2 (7 bases). V shed 5 bases and J shed 7 bases, with 18 bases lying between them. Germline V CDR1 and CDR2: SGHNT, YENEEA. This CDR3 contains 15 residues.

This clone appeared a few times. The CDR3 loop is CASSQDRQNSPLHF. CDR3 coding DNA: TGCGCCAGCAGCCAAGATAGACAGAATTCACCCCTCCACTTT. This rearrangement joins TRBV4-1 to TRBJ1-6; TRBD1 might be the D (5 bases). V was shortened by 0 bases and J by 7 bases, with 7 bases between the two germline ends. The CDR3 runs 14 residues. Germline CDR1 MGHRA, CDR2 YSYEKL.

The chain recombines TRBV6-6 with TRBJ1-2; no definite D call. Deletions cut 1 base from V and 7 bases from J, with 4 bases between. Germline loops: CDR1 MNHNY, CDR2 SVGAGI (reference sequence). The CDR3 has 11 residues. The DNA of the CDR3 is TGTGCCAGCAGTTACTTGGCTGGCTACACCTTC. The encoded protein is CASSYLAGYTF.

J is TRBJ1-3 and V is TRBV11-3; D perhaps matches TRBD1 (6 bases). This CDR3 region has 15 residues. Germline-derived CDR1 and CDR2 are SGHNT and YENEEA. V was pared by 5 bases and J by 2 bases, with 13 bases between. For the CDR3, the DNA is TGTGCCAGCAGCCCACAGGGACAAGCTGGAAACACCATATATTTT. Translating gives CASSPQGQAGNTIYF. Looking up the rest from reference TRBV11-3 and TRBJ1-3 gives the full variable domain: EAGVVQSPRYKIIEKKQPVAFWCNPISGHNTLYWYLQNLGQGPELLIRYENEEAVDDSQLPKDRFSAERLKGVDSTLKIQPAELGDSAVYLCASSPQGQAGNTIYFGEGSWLTVV.

The CDR3 is CASSAGSNEKLFF. CDR3 DNA: TGTGCCAGCTCGGCAGGGTCTAATGAAAAACTGTTTTTT. J is TRBJ1-4 and V is TRBV2; D perhaps matches TRBD1 (5 bases). This CDR3 has 13 amino acids. CDR1 SNHLY and CDR2 FYNNEI come from the germline V gene. Trimming left V 8 bases short and J 3 bases short, with 10 bases between.

The chain couples TRBV5-5 to TRBJ2-1; perhaps TRBD1 as D (5 bases). In germline, CDR1 is SGHKS, CDR2 YYEKEE (reference sequence). This CDR3 has 16 amino acids. The V gene lost 3 bases and the J gene lost 6 bases, with 19 bases spanning the gap. The CDR3 nucleotides are TGTGCCAGCAGCTCCCATCCCGACAGATTCGGCAATGAGCAGTTCTTC. Amino acid sequence: CASSSHPDRFGNEQFF.

J is TRBJ2-1 and V is TRBV19; TRBD2 matches 9 bases. Germline V gene lookup returns CDR1 LNHDA and CDR2 SQIVND (reference sequence). This CDR3 contains 15 residues. The V and J ends lost 3 bases and 4 bases, in that order; junction bases with no gene match: 4. Here the CDR3 DNA reads TGTGCCAGTAGTATGGCTAGCGGGACTTACAATGAGCAGTTCTTC. It specifies CASSMASGTYNEQFF.

The chain recombines TRBV29-1 with TRBJ2-2, with 8 bases identical to TRBD2. The CDR3 sequence is 14 residues long. Germline V lookup: CDR1 SQVTM, CDR2 ANQGSEA. Trimming took 6 bases from V and 2 from J; bases not matched to a gene: 5. CDR3 sequence: CSVQVAGNTGELFF. CDR3 sequence (DNA): TGCAGCGTACAAGTAGCGGGAAACACCGGGGAGCTGTTTTTT.

V and J are TRBV5-6 and TRBJ1-5; no definite D call. CDR3 size: 15 residues. CDR1 SGHDT and CDR2 YYEEEE come from the germline V gene. Trimming took off 1 base at V and 5 bases at J, with 13 bases between the two ends. The CDR3 DNA is TGTGCCAGCAGCTTGCTCGGGAGTCAGGATCAGCCCCAGCATTTT. Translation: CASSLLGSQDQPQHF.